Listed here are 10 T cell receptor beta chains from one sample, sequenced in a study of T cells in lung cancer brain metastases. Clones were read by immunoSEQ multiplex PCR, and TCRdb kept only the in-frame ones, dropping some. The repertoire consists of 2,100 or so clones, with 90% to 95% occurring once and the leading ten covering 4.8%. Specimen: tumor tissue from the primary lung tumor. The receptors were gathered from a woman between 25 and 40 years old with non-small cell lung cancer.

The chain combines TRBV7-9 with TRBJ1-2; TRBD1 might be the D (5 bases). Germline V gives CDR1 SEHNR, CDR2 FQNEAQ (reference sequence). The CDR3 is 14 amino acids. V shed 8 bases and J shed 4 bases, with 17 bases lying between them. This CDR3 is CASGGDSAGYGYTF. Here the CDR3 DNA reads TGTGCCAGCGGGGGGGACTCGGCGGGCTATGGCTACACCTTC.

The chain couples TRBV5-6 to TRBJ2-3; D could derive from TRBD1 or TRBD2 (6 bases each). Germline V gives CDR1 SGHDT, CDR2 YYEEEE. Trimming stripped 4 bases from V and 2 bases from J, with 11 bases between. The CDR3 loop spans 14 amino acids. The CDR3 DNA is TGTGCCAGCAGCAGGCGGGGACACACAGATACGCAGTATTTT. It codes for CASSRRGHTDTQYF.

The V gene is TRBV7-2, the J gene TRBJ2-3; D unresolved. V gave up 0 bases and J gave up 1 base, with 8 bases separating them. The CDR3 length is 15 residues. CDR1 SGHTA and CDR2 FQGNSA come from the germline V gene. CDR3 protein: CASSLAGFRTDTQYF. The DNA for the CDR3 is TGTGCCAGCAGCTTAGCGGGGTTTCGCACAGATACGCAGTATTTT.

The CDR3 nucleotides read TGTGCCAGCAGCTTAGGGGATTGGCGGGGGCAAGAGACCCAGTACTTC. This gives the protein CASSLGDWRGQETQYF. The chain joins TRBV7-2 to TRBJ2-5; 7 bases are shared with TRBD2. V was pared by 1 base and J by 2 bases, with 7 bases of the junction left unmatched. This CDR3 comprises 16 residues. Germline lookup yields CDR1 SGHTA and CDR2 FQGNSA.

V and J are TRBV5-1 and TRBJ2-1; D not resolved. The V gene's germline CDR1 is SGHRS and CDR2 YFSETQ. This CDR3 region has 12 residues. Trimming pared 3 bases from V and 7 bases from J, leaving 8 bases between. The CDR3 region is CASSSHLNEQFF. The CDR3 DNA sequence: TGCGCCAGCAGCTCACACCTTAATGAGCAGTTCTTC.

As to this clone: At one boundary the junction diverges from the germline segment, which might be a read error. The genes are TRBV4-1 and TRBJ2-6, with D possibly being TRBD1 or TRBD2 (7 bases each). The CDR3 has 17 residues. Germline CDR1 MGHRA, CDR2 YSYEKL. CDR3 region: CASSQVAGGAGANVLTF. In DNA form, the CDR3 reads TGCGCCAGCAGCCAAGTCGCAGGGGGGGCTGGGGCCAACGTTCTGACTTTC.

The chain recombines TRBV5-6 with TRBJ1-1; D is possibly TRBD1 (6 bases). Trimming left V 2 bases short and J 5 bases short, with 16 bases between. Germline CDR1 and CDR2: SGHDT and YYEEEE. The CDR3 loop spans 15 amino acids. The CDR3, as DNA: TGTGCCAGCAGCTTTTACAGGGACCTCATAACTGAAGCTTTCTTT. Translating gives CASSFYRDLITEAFF.

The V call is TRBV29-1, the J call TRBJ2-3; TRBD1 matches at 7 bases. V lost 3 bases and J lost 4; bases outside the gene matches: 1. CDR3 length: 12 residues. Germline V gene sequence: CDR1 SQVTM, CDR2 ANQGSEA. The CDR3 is CSVEGQPDTQYF. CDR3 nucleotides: TGCAGCGTTGAGGGACAGCCAGATACGCAGTATTTT.

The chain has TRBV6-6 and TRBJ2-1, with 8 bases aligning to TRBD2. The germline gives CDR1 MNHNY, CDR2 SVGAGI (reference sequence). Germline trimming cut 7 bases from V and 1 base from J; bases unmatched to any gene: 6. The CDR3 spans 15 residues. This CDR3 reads CASTPGLGSYNEQFF. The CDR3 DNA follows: TGTGCCAGCACTCCGGGACTAGGGTCCTACAATGAGCAGTTCTTC.

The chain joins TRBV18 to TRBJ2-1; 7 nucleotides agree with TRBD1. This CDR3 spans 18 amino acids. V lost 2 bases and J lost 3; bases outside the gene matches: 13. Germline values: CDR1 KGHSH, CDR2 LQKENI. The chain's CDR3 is CASSPAGTALPLYNEQFF. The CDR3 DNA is TGTGCCAGCTCACCAGCCGGGACAGCACTCCCCCTCTACAATGAGCAGTTCTTC.